This TCR beta chain was captured by sequencing in a study of Graves' ophthalmopathy and Graves' hyperthyroidism. In the study overall: At initial diagnosis, peripheral blood was obtained, and this preceded any treatment.

Germline values: CDR1 ENHRY, CDR2 SYGVKD. The V gene end was trimmed by 0 bases and the J gene end by 8 bases; junction bases not matched to a gene: 6. CDR3 length: 14 amino acids. If patients had other autoimmune diseases, uncontrolled infections, pregnancy or lactation, they were excluded. This clonotype appeared many times. The target antigen is unknown. RNA transcripts yielded amplified TCR beta CDR3 regions. First-round RT-PCR with HTBI primers preceded a second-round multiplex PCR. Each CDR3 protein gets one entry after TCRdb re-called the multiplex PCR reads with MiXCR. The sample lists about 620,000 distinct CDR3 sequences, 20% to 25% occurring once. The study's findings and limits: In predicting ophthalmopathy progression, the model reached approximately 71% sensitivity and 72% to 85% specificity. A majority of expanded thyroid clonotypes exceeding 0.001 frequency were likewise present in blood.

The sequenced sample consisted of peripheral blood. This chain joins TRBV10-3 and TRBJ1-2; 7 nucleotides agree with TRBD1. The origin of this receptor is a woman aged 18-30 years with stable Graves' hyperthyroidism. Some clones in this sample may be carry-over from other donors' samples. CDR3 coding DNA: TGTGCCATCAGTGAGTCTGGGACAGAGTCCGGCTACACCTTC. Translating gives CAISESGTESGYTF.